Following are 9 T cell receptor beta chains from one sample sequenced in a study of T cell repertoires in cytomegalovirus infection. These receptors' targets are unknown. TCRdb redid the calling of the reads with MiXCR, one entry per CDR3 protein. The data show 640,000 or so distinct CDR3 sequences, with around 31% seen just once and 18% held by the top ten. The source material was cultured PBMCs, sampled from culture after CMV antigen stimulation. The receptors come from a human donor in good health (CMV status not recorded). Some clones in this sample may be carry-over from other donors' samples.

The chain joins TRBV12-3 or TRBV12-4 to TRBJ2-3; possible D gene TRBD2, 6 bases. This CDR3 has 13 residues. The V end lost 6 bases, the J end lost 11 bases, and 18 bases lay between the germline ends. The CDR3 bases are TGTGCCAGCAGCCCTCGCGGGGCTGGCGGGCAGTATTTT. As protein: CASSPRGAGGQYF.

This chain connects TRBV7-8 to TRBJ1-1, with D unresolved. Germline CDR1 reads SGHVS; CDR2 reads FQNEAQ. CDR3 length: 16 amino acids. The V gene lost 4 bases and the J gene lost 6 bases, with 21 bases spanning the gap. The CDR3 protein is CASSYMAVGGVAEAFF. The CDR3 DNA reads as TGTGCCAGCAGCTATATGGCCGTGGGTGGAGTCGCTGAAGCTTTCTTT.

Many counts were recorded for this clonotype. V and J are TRBV7-8 and TRBJ2-1; TRBD2 agrees at 10 bases. CDR1 and CDR2 (germline): SGHVS, FQNEAQ. V dropped 2 bases and J dropped 8; count of bases not matched to a gene: 6. CDR3 size: 15 residues. The CDR3 DNA is TGTGCCAGCAGCTTAAGAGCGGGGGGGAGGGATGAGCAGTTCTTC. Amino acids: CASSLRAGGRDEQFF.

In its sample, this clonotype was seen many times. The chain joins TRBV5-6 to TRBJ2-5, with D possibly TRBD2 on 5 matching bases. Germline V lookup: CDR1 SGHDT, CDR2 YYEEEE. This CDR3 has 13 residues. With 4 bases removed from V and 5 bases from J, the gap between germline ends came to 12 bases. CDR3 nucleotides: TGTGCCAGCAGCACAACTAGTCTGGAGACCCAGTACTTC. Translated, it gives CASSTTSLETQYF.

In DNA form, the CDR3 reads TGTGCCAGCAGCCAGTCGCTACACGGTGGAAACACCATATATTTT. This codes for CASSQSLHGGNTIYF. This chain connects TRBV7-9 to TRBJ1-3; D is undetermined. V dropped 5 bases and J dropped 3 bases, with 14 bases sitting between them. The germline CDR1 and CDR2 sequences are SEHNR and FQNEAQ (reference sequence). The CDR3 is made up of 15 amino acids.

The chain combines TRBV11-2 with TRBJ2-5, with D tentatively TRBD1 (5 bases). Trimming removed 3 bases from V and 7 bases from J, with 12 bases in between. The length of the CDR3 is 13 residues. Germline assignment: CDR1 SGHAT and CDR2 FQNNGV. CDR3 in amino acids: CASSFRQYGTQYF. CDR3 DNA: TGTGCCAGCAGCTTCCGACAGTATGGGACCCAGTACTTC.

In its sample, this clonotype was seen a few times. The chain carries TRBV7-6 and TRBJ2-5, with D perhaps given as TRBD1 or TRBD2 (6 bases each). CDR1 is SGHVS and CDR2 is FNYEAQ in the germline V gene. The CDR3 has 15 amino acids. V shed 5 bases and J shed 5 bases, with 18 bases lying between them. The CDR3 loop is CASSPRGGLIETQYF. CDR3 bases: TGTGCCAGCAGCCCTCGAGGGGGGTTAATTGAGACCCAGTACTTC.

The chain carries TRBV7-2 and TRBJ2-5; TRBD2 agrees at 14 bases. CDR3 length: 15 residues. V lost 5 bases and J lost 4; bases outside the gene matches: 3. The germline CDR1 and CDR2 sequences are SGHTA and FQGNSA. CDR3 sequence: CASSRTSGGIETQYF. The CDR3 DNA reads as TGTGCCAGCAGCCGGACTAGCGGGGGGATAGAGACCCAGTACTTC.

Here the CDR3 reads CASSRQGSSYNSPLHF. Here the CDR3 DNA reads TGTGCCAGCAGTAGACAGGGGAGCTCCTATAATTCACCCCTCCACTTT. The J gene is TRBJ1-6, the V gene TRBV6-5, with 8 bases that match TRBD1. The germline V gene encodes CDR1 MNHEY and CDR2 SVGAGI. J was trimmed by 0 bases and V by 5 bases; bases with no gene match: 3. The CDR3 length is 16 residues.